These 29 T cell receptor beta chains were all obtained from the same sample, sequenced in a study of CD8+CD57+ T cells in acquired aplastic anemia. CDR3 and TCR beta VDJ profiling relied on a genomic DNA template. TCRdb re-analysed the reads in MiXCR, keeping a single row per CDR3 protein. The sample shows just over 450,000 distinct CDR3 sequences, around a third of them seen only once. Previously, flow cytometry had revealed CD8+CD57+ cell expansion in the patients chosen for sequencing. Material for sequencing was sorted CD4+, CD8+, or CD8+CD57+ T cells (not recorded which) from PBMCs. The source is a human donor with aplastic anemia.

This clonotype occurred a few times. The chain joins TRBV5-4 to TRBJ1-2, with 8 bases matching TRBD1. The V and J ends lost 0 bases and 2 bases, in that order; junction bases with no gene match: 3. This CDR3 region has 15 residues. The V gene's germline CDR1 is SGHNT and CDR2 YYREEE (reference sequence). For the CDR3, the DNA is TGTGCCAGCAGCTTGGCTCGGACAGGGAACTATGGCTACACCTTC. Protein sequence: CASSLARTGNYGYTF.

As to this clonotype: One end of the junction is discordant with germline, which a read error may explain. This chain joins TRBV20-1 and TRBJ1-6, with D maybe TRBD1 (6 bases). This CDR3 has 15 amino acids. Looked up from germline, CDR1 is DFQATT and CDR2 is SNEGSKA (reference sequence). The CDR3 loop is CSVREQGGYNSPLHF. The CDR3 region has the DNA TGCAGTGTTAGAGAACAGGGCGGGTATAATTCACCCCTCCACTTT.

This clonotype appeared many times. CDR3: CASSVAGGTSEQYF. Written as DNA, the CDR3 is TGTGCCAGCAGTGTGGCGGGGGGCACGAGCGAGCAGTACTTC. This chain joins TRBV2 and TRBJ2-7; 8 bases fit TRBD2. Per germline, CDR1 SNHLY and CDR2 FYNNEI. V dropped 4 bases and J dropped 6; count of bases not matched to a gene: 8. CDR3 length: 14 amino acids.

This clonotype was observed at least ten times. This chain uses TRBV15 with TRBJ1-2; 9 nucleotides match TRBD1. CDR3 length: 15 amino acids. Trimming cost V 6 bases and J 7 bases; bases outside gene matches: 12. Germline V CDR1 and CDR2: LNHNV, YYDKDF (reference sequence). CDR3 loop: CATRKQGAWDRGYTF. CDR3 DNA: TGTGCCACCAGGAAACAGGGGGCTTGGGATCGTGGCTACACCTTC.

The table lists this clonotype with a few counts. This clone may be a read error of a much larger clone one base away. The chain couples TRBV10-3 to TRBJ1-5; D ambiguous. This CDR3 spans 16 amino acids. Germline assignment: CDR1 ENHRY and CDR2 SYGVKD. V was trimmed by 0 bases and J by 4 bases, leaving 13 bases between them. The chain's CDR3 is CAISESRPGENQPQHF. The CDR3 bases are TGTGCCATCAGTGAGTCCAGGCCAGGAGAAAATCAGCCCCAGCATTTT.

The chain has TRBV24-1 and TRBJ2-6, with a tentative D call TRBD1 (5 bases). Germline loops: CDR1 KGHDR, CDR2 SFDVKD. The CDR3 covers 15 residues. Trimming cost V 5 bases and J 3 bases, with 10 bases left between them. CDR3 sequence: CATSAGFGGANVLTF. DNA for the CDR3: TGTGCCACCAGTGCAGGGTTCGGTGGGGCCAACGTCCTGACTTTC.

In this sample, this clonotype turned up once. The CDR3 sequence: CATSLGQGTDTQYF. The CDR3 DNA sequence: TGTGCCACCAGCCTTGGACAGGGCACAGATACGCAGTATTTT. The rearrangement joins TRBV15 to TRBJ2-3, with 7 bases matching TRBD1. In germline, CDR1 is LNHNV, CDR2 YYDKDF (reference sequence). The J segment lost 1 base and the V segment lost 5 bases, leaving 3 bases of the junction unmatched. The CDR3 runs 14 residues.

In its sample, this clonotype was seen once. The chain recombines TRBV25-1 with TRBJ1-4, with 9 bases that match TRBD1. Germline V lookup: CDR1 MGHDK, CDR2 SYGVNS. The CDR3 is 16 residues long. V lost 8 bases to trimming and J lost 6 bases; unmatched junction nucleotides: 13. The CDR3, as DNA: TGTGCCAGCTCACCTCCCATACAGGGGGCTCATGAAAAACTGTTTTTT. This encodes CASSPPIQGAHEKLFF.

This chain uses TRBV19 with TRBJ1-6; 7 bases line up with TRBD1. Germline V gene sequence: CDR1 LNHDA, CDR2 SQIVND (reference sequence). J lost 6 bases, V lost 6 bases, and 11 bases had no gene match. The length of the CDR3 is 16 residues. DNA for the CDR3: TGTGCCAGTAGGGTCGGGTGGACAGGCGGTAATTCACCCCTCCACTTT. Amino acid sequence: CASRVGWTGGNSPLHF.

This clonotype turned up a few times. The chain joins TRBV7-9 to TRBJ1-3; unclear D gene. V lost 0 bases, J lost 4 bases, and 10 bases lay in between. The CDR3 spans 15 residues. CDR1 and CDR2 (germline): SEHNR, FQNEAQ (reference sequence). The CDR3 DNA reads TGTGCCAGCAGCTTAGCAGGAGGTGGGGGAAACACCATATATTTT. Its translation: CASSLAGGGGNTIYF.

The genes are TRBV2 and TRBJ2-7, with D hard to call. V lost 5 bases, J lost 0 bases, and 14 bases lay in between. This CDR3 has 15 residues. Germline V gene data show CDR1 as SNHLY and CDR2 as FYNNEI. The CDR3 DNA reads TGTGCCAGCAGTCTCCTTTTTGTGGGCTCCTACGAGCAGTACTTC. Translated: CASSLLFVGSYEQYF.

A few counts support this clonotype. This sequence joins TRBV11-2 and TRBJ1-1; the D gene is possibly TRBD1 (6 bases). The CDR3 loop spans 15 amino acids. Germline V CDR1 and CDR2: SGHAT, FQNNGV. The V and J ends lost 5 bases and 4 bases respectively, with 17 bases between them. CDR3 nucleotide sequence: TGTGCCAGCAGCGAGAACAGGGCTTCGGGCACTGAAGCTTTCTTT. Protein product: CASSENRASGTEAFF.

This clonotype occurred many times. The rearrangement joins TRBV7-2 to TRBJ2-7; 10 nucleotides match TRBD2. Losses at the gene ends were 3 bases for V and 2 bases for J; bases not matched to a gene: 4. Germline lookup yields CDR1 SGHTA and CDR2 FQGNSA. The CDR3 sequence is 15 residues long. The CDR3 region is CASSFLSGRAYEQYF. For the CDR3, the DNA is TGTGCCAGCAGCTTCTTAAGCGGGAGGGCCTACGAGCAGTACTTC. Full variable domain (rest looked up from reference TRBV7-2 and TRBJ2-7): GAGVSQSPSNKVTEKGKDVELRCDPISGHTALYWYRQSLGQGLEFLIYFQGNSAPDKSGLPSDRFSAERTGGSVSTLTIQRTQQEDSAVYLCASSFLSGRAYEQYFGPGTRLTVT.

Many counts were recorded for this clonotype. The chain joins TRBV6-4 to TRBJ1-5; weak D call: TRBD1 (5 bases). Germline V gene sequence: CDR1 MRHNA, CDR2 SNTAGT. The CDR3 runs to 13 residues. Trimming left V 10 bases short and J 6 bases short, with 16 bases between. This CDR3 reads CATADQGSQPQHF. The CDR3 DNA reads TGTGCCACCGCAGATCAGGGATCTCAGCCCCAGCATTTT.

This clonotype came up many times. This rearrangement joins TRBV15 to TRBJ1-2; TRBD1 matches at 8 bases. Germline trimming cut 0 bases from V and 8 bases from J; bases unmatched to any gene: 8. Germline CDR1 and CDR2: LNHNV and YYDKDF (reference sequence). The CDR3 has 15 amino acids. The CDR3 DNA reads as TGTGCCACCAGCAGAGATTTTGGACAGGGTGGAGGCTACACCTTC. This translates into CATSRDFGQGGGYTF.

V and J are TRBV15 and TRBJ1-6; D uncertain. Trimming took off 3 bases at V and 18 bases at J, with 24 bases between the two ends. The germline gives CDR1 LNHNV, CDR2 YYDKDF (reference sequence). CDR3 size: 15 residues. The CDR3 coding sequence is TGTGCCACCAGCAGCGTCTCTGGTGTGGCTTCACCCTCCCACTTT. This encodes CATSSVSGVASPSHF.

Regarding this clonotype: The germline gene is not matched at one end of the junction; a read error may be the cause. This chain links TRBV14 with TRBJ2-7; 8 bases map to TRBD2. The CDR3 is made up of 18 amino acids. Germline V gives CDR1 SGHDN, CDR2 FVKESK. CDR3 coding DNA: TGTGCCAGCAGCCAAGGGGTGTCGAGCGGGAGAGGATCCTACGAGCAGCACTTC. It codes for CASSQGVSSGRGSYEQHF. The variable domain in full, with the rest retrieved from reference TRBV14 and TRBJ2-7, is EAGVTQFPSHSVIEKGQTVTLRCDPISGHDNLYWYRRVMGKEIKFLLHFVKESKQDESGMPNNRFLAERTGGTYSTLKVQPAELEDSGVYFCASSQGVSSGRGSYEQHFGPGTRLTVT.

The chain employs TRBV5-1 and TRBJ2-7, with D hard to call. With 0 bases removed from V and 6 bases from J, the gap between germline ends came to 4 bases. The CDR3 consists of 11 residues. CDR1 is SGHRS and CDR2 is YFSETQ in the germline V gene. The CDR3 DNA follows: TGCGCCAGCAGCTTGGAGTGCGAGCAGTACTTC. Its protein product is CASSLECEQYF.

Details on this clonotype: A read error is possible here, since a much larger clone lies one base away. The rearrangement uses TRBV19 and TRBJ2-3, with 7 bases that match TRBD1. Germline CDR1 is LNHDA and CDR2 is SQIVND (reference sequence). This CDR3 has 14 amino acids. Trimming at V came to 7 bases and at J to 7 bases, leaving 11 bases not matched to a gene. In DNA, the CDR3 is TGTGCCAGTAACAACCGGGACAGCCTATATACGCAGTATTTT. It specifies CASNNRDSLYTQYF.

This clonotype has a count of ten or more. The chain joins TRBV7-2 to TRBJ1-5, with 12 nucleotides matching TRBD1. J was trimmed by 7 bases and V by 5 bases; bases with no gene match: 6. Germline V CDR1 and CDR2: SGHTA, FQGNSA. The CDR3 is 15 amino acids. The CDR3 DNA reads TGTGCCAGCAGCCCGGGGACAGGGGGCGAGCAGCCCCAGCATTTT. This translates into CASSPGTGGEQPQHF.

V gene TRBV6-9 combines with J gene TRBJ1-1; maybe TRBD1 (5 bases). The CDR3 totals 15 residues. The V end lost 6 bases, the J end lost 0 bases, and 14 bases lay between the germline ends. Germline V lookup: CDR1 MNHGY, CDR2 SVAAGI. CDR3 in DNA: TGTGCCAGCAGGAGCAGGGACGCGATGAACACTGAAGCTTTCTTT. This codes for CASRSRDAMNTEAFF.

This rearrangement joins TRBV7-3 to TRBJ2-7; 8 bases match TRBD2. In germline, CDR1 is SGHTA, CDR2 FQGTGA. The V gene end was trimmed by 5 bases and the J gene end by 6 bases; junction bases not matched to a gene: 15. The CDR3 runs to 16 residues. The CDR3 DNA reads TGTGCCAGCAGCGCGCCCCCTGGGACTAGTTCGGCCGAGCAGTACTTC. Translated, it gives CASSAPPGTSSAEQYF.

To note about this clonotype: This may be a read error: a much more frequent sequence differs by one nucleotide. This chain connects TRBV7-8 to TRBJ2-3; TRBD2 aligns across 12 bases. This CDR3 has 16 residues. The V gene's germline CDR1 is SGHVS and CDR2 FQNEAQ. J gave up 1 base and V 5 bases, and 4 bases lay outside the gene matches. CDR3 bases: TGTGCCAGCAGCACGACTAGCGGGGGTGGCACAGATACGCAGTATTTT. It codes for CASSTTSGGGTDTQYF.

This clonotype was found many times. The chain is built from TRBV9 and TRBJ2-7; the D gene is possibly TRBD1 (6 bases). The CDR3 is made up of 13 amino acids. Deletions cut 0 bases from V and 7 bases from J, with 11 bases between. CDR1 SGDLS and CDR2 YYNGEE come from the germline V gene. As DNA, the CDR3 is TGTGCCAGCAGCGTAGCGACAGGTACGGAGCAGTACTTC. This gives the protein CASSVATGTEQYF. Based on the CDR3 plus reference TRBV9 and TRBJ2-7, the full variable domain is DSGVTQTPKHLITATGQRVTLRCSPRSGDLSVYWYQQSLDQGLQFLIQYYNGEERAKGNILERFSAQQFPDLHSELNLSSLELGDSALYFCASSVATGTEQYFGPGTRLTVT.

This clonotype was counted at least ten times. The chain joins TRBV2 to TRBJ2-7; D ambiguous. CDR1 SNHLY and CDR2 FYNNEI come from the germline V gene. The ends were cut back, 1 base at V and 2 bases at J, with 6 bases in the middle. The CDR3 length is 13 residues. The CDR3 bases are TGTGCCAGCAGTGAAGGCCTAACCTACGAGCAGTACTTC. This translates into CASSEGLTYEQYF.

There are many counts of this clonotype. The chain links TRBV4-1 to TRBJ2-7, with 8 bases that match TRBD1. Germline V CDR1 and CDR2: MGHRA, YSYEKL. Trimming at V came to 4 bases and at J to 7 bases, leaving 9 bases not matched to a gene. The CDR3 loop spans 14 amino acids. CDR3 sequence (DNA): TGCGCCAGCAGCCGACTCCAGGGGGCGAGTGAGCAGTACTTC. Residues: CASSRLQGASEQYF.

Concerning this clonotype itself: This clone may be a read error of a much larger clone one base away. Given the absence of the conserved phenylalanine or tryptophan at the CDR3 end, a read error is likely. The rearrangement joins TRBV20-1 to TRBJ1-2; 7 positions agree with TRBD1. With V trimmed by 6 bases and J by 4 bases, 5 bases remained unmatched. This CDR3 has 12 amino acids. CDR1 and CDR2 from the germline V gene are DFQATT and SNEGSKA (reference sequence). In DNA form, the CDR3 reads TGCAGTGCCCGGGACAGACTCTATGGCTACACCCTC. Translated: CSARDRLYGYTL.

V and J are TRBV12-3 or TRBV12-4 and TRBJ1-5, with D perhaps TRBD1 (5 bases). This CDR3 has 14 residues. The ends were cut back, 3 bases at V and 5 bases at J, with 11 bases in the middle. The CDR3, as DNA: TGTGCCAGCAGTTTCCGGGGCAGGGATCAGCCCCAGCATTTT. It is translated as CASSFRGRDQPQHF.

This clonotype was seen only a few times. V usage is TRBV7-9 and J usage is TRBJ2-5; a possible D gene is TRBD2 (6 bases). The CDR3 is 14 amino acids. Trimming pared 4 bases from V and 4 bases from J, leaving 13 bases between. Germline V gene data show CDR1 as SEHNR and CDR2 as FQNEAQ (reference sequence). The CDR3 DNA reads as TGTGCCAGCAGCTCATCAGCCGGGGGAGAGACCCAGTACTTC. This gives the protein CASSSSAGGETQYF.